A selection of T cell receptor beta chains follows, all from one sample in a study of radiotherapy plus CTLA-4 blockade in lung cancer. Produced via immunoSEQ multiplex PCR; TCRdb's table is partial and in-frame only. This table has tens of thousands of clones, around 82% appearing once. The material was peripheral blood, obtained from a patient treated with radiotherapy plus ipilimumab. The receptor source for this set is a human donor with non-small cell lung cancer who had stable disease on radiotherapy plus ipilimumab. The CDR3 runs from the conserved cysteine through the conserved F or W. The D gene is left open where the match is weak. Rows may omit the clone size; those that give it use once, few, many or a size class.

j_gene,d_gene,abundance,v_gene,CDR3aa,CDR3nt
TRBJ2-3,-,once,TRBV5-6,CASSFLGFGTDTQYF,TGTGCCAGCAGCTTCTTGGGGTTTGGCACAGATACGCAGTATTTT
TRBJ1-5,-,-,TRBV19,CASNPSGNSQPQHF,TGTGCCAGTAACCCCTCGGGTAATAGTCAACCCCAGCATTTT
TRBJ1-1,-,-,TRBV10-1,CASSESSGTNTEAFF,TGCGCCAGCAGCGAATCTTCCGGGACCAACACTGAAGCTTTCTTT
TRBJ2-7,-,-,TRBV28,CASSRGGGYEQYF,TGTGCCAGCAGCCGCGGAGGGGGCTACGAGCAGTACTTC
TRBJ2-3,-,-,TRBV11-2,CASSLVRGSTDTQYF,TGTGCCAGCAGCTTAGTGCGGGGCAGCACAGATACGCAGTATTTT
TRBJ2-5,-,-,TRBV5-1,CASSQSGYQETQYF,TGCGCCAGCAGCCAAAGCGGGTACCAAGAGACCCAGTACTTC
TRBJ2-1,-,once,TRBV7-2,CASSLVGQSYEQFF,TGTGCCAGCAGCTTAGTGGGACAAAGCTATGAGCAGTTCTTC
TRBJ1-1,-,-,TRBV29-1,CSVGTANTEAFF,TGCAGCGTGGGGACGGCTAACACTGAAGCTTTCTTT
TRBJ2-7,-,-,TRBV6-6,CASSYSLGVDEQYF,TGTGCCAGCAGTTACTCGCTGGGAGTCGACGAGCAGTACTTC
TRBJ1-1,-,once,TRBV19,CASSEVGGSRQRNTEAFF,TGTGCCAGTTCGGAGGTAGGAGGGTCCCGCCAAAGGAACACTGAAGCTTTCTTT
TRBJ2-1,-,-,TRBV9,CASSGGLASYNEQFF,TGTGCCAGCAGCGGAGGGCTTGCTTCCTACAATGAGCAGTTCTTC
TRBJ2-1,TRBD1,-,TRBV7-6,CASSPRRQGISNEQFF,TGTGCCAGCAGCCCGAGGAGACAGGGTATATCGAATGAGCAGTTCTTC
TRBJ2-5,TRBD2,few,TRBV5-1,CASSVGTSGGGETQYF,TGCGCCAGCAGCGTCGGGACTAGCGGGGGCGGGGAGACCCAGTACTTC
TRBJ2-1,TRBD2,-,TRBV28,CASSSGGAGDNEQFF,TGTGCCAGCAGTTCCGGGGGGGCCGGTGACAATGAGCAGTTCTTC
TRBJ2-2,-,-,TRBV7-9,CASSPPGGASGELFF,TGTGCCAGCAGTCCCCCGGGCGGGGCGTCCGGGGAGCTGTTTTTT
TRBJ2-7,-,few,TRBV27,CASSFGGPEVQYF,TGTGCCAGCAGTTTCGGGGGGCCCGAGGTGCAGTACTTC
TRBJ2-3,-,-,TRBV4-2,CASSLEISTLGTDTQYF,TGTGCCAGCAGCCTCGAAATCAGCACCCTGGGCACAGATACGCAGTATTTT
TRBJ2-1,-,-,TRBV6-1,CASSDEAAWGYNEQFF,TGTGCCAGCAGTGACGAGGCGGCTTGGGGCTACAATGAGCAGTTCTTC
TRBJ1-1,-,-,TRBV2,CASERDKNTEAFF,TGTGCCAGCGAGCGGGACAAGAACACTGAAGCTTTCTTT
TRBJ2-1,TRBD2,-,TRBV7-2,CASSLGILAGGNRRNEQFF,TGTGCCAGCAGCCTTGGCATACTAGCGGGAGGTAACCGAAGGAATGAGCAGTTCTTC
TRBJ1-6,TRBD1,few,TRBV11-1,CASSPPQGNSPLHF,TGTGCCAGCAGCCCCCCACAGGGGAATTCACCCCTCCACTTT
TRBJ1-1,TRBD1,once,TRBV5-1,CASSSRDRVNTEAFF,TGCGCCAGCAGCTCCCGGGACAGGGTGAACACTGAAGCTTTCTTT
TRBJ1-2,-,-,TRBV28,CASSLRGMDYGYTF,TGTGCCAGCAGTTTAAGGGGAATGGACTATGGCTACACCTTC
TRBJ2-7,TRBD1,few,TRBV18,CASSPRGETGGREQYF,TGTGCCAGCTCACCACGGGGGGAGACAGGGGGCCGGGAGCAGTACTTC
TRBJ2-2,TRBD1,-,TRBV27,CASSSRGRQGSYTGELFF,TGTGCCAGCAGTTCCCGAGGCCGACAGGGGTCGTACACCGGGGAGCTGTTTTTT
TRBJ2-7,-,-,TRBV20-1,CSARDHHEQYF,TGCAGTGCTAGAGATCATCACGAGCAGTACTTC
TRBJ2-6,TRBD2,-,TRBV7-3,CASSSHPRLAGGPRGANVLTF,TGTGCCAGCAGCTCCCATCCAAGACTAGCGGGAGGGCCGAGGGGGGCCAACGTCCTGACTTTC
TRBJ1-1,-,few,TRBV18,CASSTWTAGNTEAFF,TGTGCCAGCTCAACATGGACAGCCGGGAACACTGAAGCTTTCTTT
TRBJ2-7,TRBD1,-,TRBV9,CASSLRTGVEQYF,TGTGCCAGCAGCTTAAGGACAGGGGTCGAGCAGTACTTC
TRBJ2-3,-,-,TRBV5-1,CASSLARQGGDTQYF,TGCGCCAGCAGCTTGGCGCGTCAGGGTGGGGATACGCAGTATTTT
TRBJ1-5,TRBD1,once,TRBV2,CASSRQGAGNQPQHF,TGTGCCAGCAGTAGACAGGGGGCTGGTAATCAGCCCCAGCATTTT
TRBJ1-3,-,-,TRBV6-6,CASSYSSPGRGYTIYF,TGTGCCAGCAGTTACTCGTCACCGGGGCGGGGGTACACCATATATTTT
TRBJ2-2,-,-,TRBV9,CASSVDVNGELFF,TGTGCCAGCAGCGTAGATGTAAACGGGGAGCTGTTTTTT
TRBJ2-5,-,-,TRBV7-7,CASSLRELQETQYF,TGTGCCAGCAGCCTCCGGGAGCTCCAAGAGACCCAGTACTTC
TRBJ1-3,-,-,TRBV7-9,CASSLYTSGNTIYF,TGTGCCAGCAGCTTATATACCTCTGGAAACACCATATATTTT
TRBJ2-7,TRBD2,-,TRBV2,CASSRSRGGEQYF,TGTGCCAGCAGTAGGTCTAGGGGAGGGGAGCAGTACTTC
TRBJ1-4,-,-,TRBV5-8,CASSLTTHEKLFF,TGTGCCAGCAGCTTGACAACCCATGAAAAACTGTTTTTT